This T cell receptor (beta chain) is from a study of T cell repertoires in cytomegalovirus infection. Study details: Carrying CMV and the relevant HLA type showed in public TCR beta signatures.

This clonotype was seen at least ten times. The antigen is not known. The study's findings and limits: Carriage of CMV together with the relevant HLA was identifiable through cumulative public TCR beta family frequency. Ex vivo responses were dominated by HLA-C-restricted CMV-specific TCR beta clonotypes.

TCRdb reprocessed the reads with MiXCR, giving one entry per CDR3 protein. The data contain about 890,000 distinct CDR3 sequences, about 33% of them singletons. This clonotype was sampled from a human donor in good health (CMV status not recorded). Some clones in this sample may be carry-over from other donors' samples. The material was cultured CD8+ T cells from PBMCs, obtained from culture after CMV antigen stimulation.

DNA of the CDR3: TGTGCCACCGGAGACAGGGGCTCCTACAATGAGCAGTTCTTC. It encodes CATGDRGSYNEQFF. This sequence joins TRBV24-1 and TRBJ2-1; TRBD1 agrees at 8 bases. Unmatched junction bases numbered 3, after V lost 9 bases and J lost 0 bases. The CDR3 totals 14 residues. Germline V gives CDR1 KGHDR, CDR2 SFDVKD.